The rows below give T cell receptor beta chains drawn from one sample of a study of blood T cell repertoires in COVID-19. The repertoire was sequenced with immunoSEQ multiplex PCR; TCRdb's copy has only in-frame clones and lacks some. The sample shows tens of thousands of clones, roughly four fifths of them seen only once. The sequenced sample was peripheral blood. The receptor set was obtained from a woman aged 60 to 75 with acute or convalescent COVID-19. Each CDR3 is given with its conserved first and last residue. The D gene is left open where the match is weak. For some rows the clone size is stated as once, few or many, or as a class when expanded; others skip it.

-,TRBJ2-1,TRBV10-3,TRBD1,TGTGCCATCAGTCAGACAGGGGGGAATGAGCAGTTCTTC,CAISQTGGNEQFF
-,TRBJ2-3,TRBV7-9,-,TGTGCCAGCAGCGGTTGGGCGGGAACCGCTAGCACAGATACGCAGTATTTT,CASSGWAGTASTDTQYF
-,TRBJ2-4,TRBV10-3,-,TGTGCCATCAGCGCGGCCGGGTTGGCCAAAAACATTCAGTACTTC,CAISAAGLAKNIQYF
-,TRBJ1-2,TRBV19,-,TGTGCCAGTAGTATCGCTACCATAAATGGCTACACCTTC,CASSIATINGYTF
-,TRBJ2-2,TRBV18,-,TGTGCCAGCTCACCAAAAGGGGTCGGGGAGCTGTTTTTT,CASSPKGVGELFF
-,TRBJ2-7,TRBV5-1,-,TGCGCCAGCAGCTTGGCCCTTATGGACTACTCCTACGAGCAGTACTTC,CASSLALMDYSYEQYF
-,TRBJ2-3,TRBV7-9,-,TGTGCCAGCAGTTTTGACACGCGCACAGATACGCAGTATTTT,CASSFDTRTDTQYF
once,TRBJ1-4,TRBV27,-,TGTGCCACTTGGCTCGGGGGGTTTAATGAAAAACTGTTTTTT,CATWLGGFNEKLFF
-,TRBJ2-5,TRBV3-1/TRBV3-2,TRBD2,TGTGCCAGCAGCCCGGGACTAGCGGTCCTCACCCAAGAGACCCAGTACTTC,CASSPGLAVLTQETQYF
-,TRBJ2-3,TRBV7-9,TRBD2,TGTGCCAGCAGCCCCCGCGGGGGGTTACGCCGCACAGATACGCAGTATTTT,CASSPRGGLRRTDTQYF
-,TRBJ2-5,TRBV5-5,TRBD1,TGTGCCAGCAGCTTGGGACAGGGGGCGGCGAAGACCCAGTACTTC,CASSLGQGAAKTQYF
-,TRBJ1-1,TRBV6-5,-,TGTGCCAGCAGAGGACAGATGAACACTGAAGCTTTCTTT,CASRGQMNTEAFF
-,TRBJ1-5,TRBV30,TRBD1,TGTGCCTGGAGACAGGGGCGTGGAATGGGCAATCAGCCCCAGCATTTT,CAWRQGRGMGNQPQHF
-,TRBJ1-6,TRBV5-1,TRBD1,TGCGCCAGCAGTAGGAACACGGGACAGGGGACATCACCCCTCCACTTT,CASSRNTGQGTSPLHF
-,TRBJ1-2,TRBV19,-,TGTGCCAGTAGTGGGAGGGTAGGGTGGAATAACTATGGCTACACCTTC,CASSGRVGWNNYGYTF
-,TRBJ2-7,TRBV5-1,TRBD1,TGCGCCAGCAGCTTGGGTCCAGGGGGCTTGGCTGGATCCCCTTACGAGCAGTACTTC,CASSLGPGGLAGSPYEQYF
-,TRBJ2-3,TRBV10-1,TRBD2,TGCGCCAGCAGACGGACTAGCGGCCAGGAAGATACGCAGTATTTT,CASRRTSGQEDTQYF
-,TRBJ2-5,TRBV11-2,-,TGTGCCAGCAGCTTAGATCGGGTCCAGCGGACCCAGTACTTC,CASSLDRVQRTQYF
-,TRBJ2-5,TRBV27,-,TGTGCCAGCACCCCTTCACCGGGACACCGTAAGACCCAGTACTTC,CASTPSPGHRKTQYF
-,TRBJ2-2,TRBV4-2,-,TGTGCCAGCAGCCAAGAGCGCGGAGCGGCGGACGGGGAGCTGTTTTTT,CASSQERGAADGELFF
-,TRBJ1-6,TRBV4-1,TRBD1,TGCGCCAGCAGCGTCCGGGACAGGGAAAATTCACCCCTCCACTTT,CASSVRDRENSPLHF
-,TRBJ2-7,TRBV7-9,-,TGTGCCAGCAGCCAGAAAGGACTTAGTCGGGACGAGCAGTACTTC,CASSQKGLSRDEQYF
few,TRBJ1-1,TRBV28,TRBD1,TGTGCCAGCAGTTCGGCAGGGGGCCACACTGAAGCTTTCTTT,CASSSAGGHTEAFF
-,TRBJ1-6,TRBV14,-,TGTGCCAGCAGCCAAATGACTCCTAATTCACCCCTCCACTTT,CASSQMTPNSPLHF
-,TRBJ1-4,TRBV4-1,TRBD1,TGCGCCAGCAGCCAATTACAGGGGGCCCGAAATGAAAAACTGTTTTTT,CASSQLQGARNEKLFF
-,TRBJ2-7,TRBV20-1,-,TGCAGTGCTAGTACGGGGTCGGGCGAGCAGTACTTC,CSASTGSGEQYF
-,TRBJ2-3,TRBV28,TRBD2,TGTGCCAGCAGTTTCTCAGGCCTAGCGGGGGGATTCACAGATACGCAGTATTTT,CASSFSGLAGGFTDTQYF
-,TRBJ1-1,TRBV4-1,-,TGCGCCAGCAGCCCACCTGTGGCAGTGAACACTGAAGCTTTCTTT,CASSPPVAVNTEAFF
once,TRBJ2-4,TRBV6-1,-,TGTGCCAGCAGTGAAGGACAGCAAAACATTCAGTACTTC,CASSEGQQNIQYF
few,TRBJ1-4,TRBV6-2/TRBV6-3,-,TGTGCCAGCAGTCTGGGCGACGCAACTAATGAAAAACTGTTTTTT,CASSLGDATNEKLFF
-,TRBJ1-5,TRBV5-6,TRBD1,TGTGCCAGCAGCGAGACCGGGACAGCGGTCGAGCATTTT,CASSETGTAVEHF
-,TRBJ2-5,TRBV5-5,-,TGTGCCAGCAGCTCCCGAGTAGCTGAGACCCAGTACTTC,CASSSRVAETQYF
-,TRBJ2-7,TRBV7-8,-,TGTGCCAGCAGCTCGGCCAGTACAACTATCTACGAGCAGTACTTC,CASSSASTTIYEQYF
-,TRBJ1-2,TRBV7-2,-,TGTGCCAGCAGCTTGGCGAACAGCTATGGCTACACCTTC,CASSLANSYGYTF
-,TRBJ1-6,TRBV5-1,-,TGCGCCAGCAGCTTGGGAGACAGCGATTCACCCCTCCACTTT,CASSLGDSDSPLHF
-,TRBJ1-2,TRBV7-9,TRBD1,TGTGCCAGCAGCTTACTGGGGACAGGGTTTGGCTACACCTTC,CASSLLGTGFGYTF
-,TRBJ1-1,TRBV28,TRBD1,TGTGCCAGCCCTCCCAGGCGGACAGGGTCCAGGAACACTGAAGCTTTCTTT,CASPPRRTGSRNTEAFF
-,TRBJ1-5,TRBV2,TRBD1,TGTGCCAGCAGTGAGACACAGGGGTCACAGCCCCAGCATTTT,CASSETQGSQPQHF
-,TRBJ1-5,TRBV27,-,TGTGCCAGCAGTTTGGTAGACAAACAGCCCCAGCATTTT,CASSLVDKQPQHF
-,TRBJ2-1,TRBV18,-,TGTGCCAGCTCACCACACCCCCCGAACAGGGTCCACAATGAGCAGTTCTTC,CASSPHPPNRVHNEQFF
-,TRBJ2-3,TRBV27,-,TGTGCCAGCAGTTCTCGTTCAACCCGACAGACAGATACGCAGTATTTT,CASSSRSTRQTDTQYF
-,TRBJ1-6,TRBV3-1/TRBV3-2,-,TGTGCCAGCAGCCAAGCCAGGGGAAGATCACCCCTCCACTTT,CASSQARGRSPLHF
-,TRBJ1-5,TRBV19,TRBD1,TGTGCCAGTAAGGCAGGACAGGGGTACCAGCCCCAGCATTTT,CASKAGQGYQPQHF
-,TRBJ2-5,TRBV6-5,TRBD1,TGTGCCAGCAGTTATGGGGACAGGGGGCGTCAGACCCAGTACTTC,CASSYGDRGRQTQYF
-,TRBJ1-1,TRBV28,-,TGTGCCAGCTCCCCGGGCGACAGTTTGAACACTGAAGCTTTCTTT,CASSPGDSLNTEAFF
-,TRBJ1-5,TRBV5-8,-,TGTGCCAGCAGCTTGTTGCAGGGGAGTAGCAATCAGCCCCAGCATTTT,CASSLLQGSSNQPQHF